This TCR beta chain derives from a study of T cells during gluten challenge in celiac disease (TCRdb year 2017). For the wider study: For roughly 7 challenge participants who showed a significant rise in HLA-DQ:gluten tetramer-binding T cells, paired single-cell TCR sequencing was carried out. Blood was collected at baseline, day 6 and day 14 of the challenge, and duodenal biopsies at baseline and day 14. On the Illumina MiSeq, paired-end 250 bp sequencing was performed for single-cell libraries and paired-end 300 bp sequencing was performed for bulk libraries. Beyond this particular receptor, the publication reports: Gluten-specific T cells in the circulation reached a peak on day 6, and the day-6 repertoire appeared to be made up largely of expanded preexisting memory clonotypes. In about seven patients, roughly 12-45% of single-cell TCR-alpha/beta clonotypes seen at the latest time point had also been present at baseline, compared with about 52-55% in the bulk data. Clonal expansion rose on day 6, as shown by reduced sample-corrected Shannon diversity of circulating gluten-specific T cells.

Remarks on this clonotype: No quality values exist for individual bases; no much larger clone is one base distant.

The germline V gene encodes CDR1 KGHSH and CDR2 LQKENI. V loses 3 bases, J loses 3 bases, and the germline ends lie 18 bases apart. From the cysteine through the phenylalanine, the CDR3 covers 16 amino acids. Just the 48-base CDR3 DNA is kept, in frame starting at base 1. Blood cells were gated as tetramer-binding CD4+ effector-memory gut-homing T cells: CD3+, CD45RA-, CD62L-, integrin beta7+, with lineage markers excluded. Treated celiac disease patients on a gluten-free diet underwent a 14-day oral dietary gluten challenge to study recall of gluten-specific T cells. Cells were sorted on an Aria II cell sorter as single cells, and also in bulk when tetramer-positive cells were relatively numerous. Peripheral blood mononuclear cells were isolated using Ficoll density gradient centrifugation and were cryopreserved prior to staining. Before tetramer-binding CD4+ T cells were sorted, thawed cells were stained with a pool of PE-conjugated HLA-DQ:gluten tetramers presenting immunodominant gluten epitopes. After staining with HLA-DQ:gluten tetramers, blood samples were enriched using a tetramer-based method.

The library was built by means of single-cell sequencing. The sequencer was an Illumina MiSeq. Paired single-cell TCR-alpha and TCR-beta sequences were amplified by three nested PCRs with multiplexed primers covering all TRA and TRB V genes. In the authors' own workflow: Selected pRESTO steps were used to preprocess the reads, and IMGT/HighV-QUEST was used to assign V, D, J genes and CDR3 junctions. A single cell was kept only if the cell was a valid singleton with no more than three chains, each backed by 100 or more reads. Clonotypes were defined by identical paired TCR-alpha/beta nucleotide sequences, and cross-patient sharing of only 0.2% to 0.25% indicated negligible cross-contamination. Repertoire diversity was estimated with an undersampling-corrected Shannon index in samples with more than 20 cells. The raw public data were reprocessed by TCRdb itself: fastp quality trimming at Q25, MiXCR clonotype calling, in-frame beta chains only. Every CDR3 protein is listed once, alongside the most common genes and DNA of its rows. The V and J calls and clone size come from TCRdb's table, not from the authors' own analysis. The table for this sample lists 500 to 800 distinct CDR3 sequences; approximately 51% of them were counted only once. Less than 40% of the sample is held by the ten biggest clonotypes.

The chain links TRBV18 with TRBJ2-7; 6 matching bases give a weak D call of TRBD1. This sample comprised gluten-specific CD4+ T cells sorted from blood using tetramers, obtained at baseline or on day 6, 14 or 28 of gluten challenge (not recorded which). The sequence derives from a female donor with celiac disease. The CDR3 corresponds to CASSPTLSTGIYEQYF. The DNA sequence follows: TGTGCCAGCTCACCGACACTTTCAACAGGGATCTACGAGCAGTACTTC.